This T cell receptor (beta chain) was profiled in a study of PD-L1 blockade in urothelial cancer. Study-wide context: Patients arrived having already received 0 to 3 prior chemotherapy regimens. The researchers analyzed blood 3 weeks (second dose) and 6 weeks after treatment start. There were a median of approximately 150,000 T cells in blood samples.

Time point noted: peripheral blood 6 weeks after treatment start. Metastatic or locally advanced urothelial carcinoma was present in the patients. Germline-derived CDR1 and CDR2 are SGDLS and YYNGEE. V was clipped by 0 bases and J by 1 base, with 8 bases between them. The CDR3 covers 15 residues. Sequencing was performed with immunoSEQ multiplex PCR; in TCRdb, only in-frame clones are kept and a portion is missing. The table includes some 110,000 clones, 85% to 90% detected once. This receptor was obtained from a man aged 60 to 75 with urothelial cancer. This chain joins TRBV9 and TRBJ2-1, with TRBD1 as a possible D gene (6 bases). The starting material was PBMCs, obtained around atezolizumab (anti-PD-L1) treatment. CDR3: CASSVGGQSYNEQFF. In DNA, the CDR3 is TGTGCCAGCAGCGTAGGTGGACAGTCCTACAATGAGCAGTTCTTC.